This paragraph covers one T cell receptor beta chain sequence. The sample belongs to a study of blood T cell repertoires in COVID-19. Study information: Acute and convalescent COVID-19 specimens originated in the United States, Italy and Spain. The cDNA or gDNA used as material had been derived from T cells, B-cell-depleted T cells, or PBMCs.

In the authors' methods: Nucleated cell number was recorded as an estimate derived from reference gene primer amplification. Measured with immunoSEQ multiplex PCR; TCRdb has only the in-frame clones, and not every one. That table supplies the V and J calls and clone size; D and trimming were determined from the DNA. The table includes 40,000 or so clones, 85% detected once. This CDR3 contains 12 residues. V was clipped by 2 bases and J by 7 bases, with 6 bases between them. The sample comprised peripheral blood. The J gene is TRBJ2-1, the V gene TRBV12-3 or TRBV12-4; D is undetermined. The TCR comes from a human donor in a cohort sampled during active COVID-19. The CDR3 coding sequence is TGTGCCAGCAGTTTACCCCCTAATGAGCAGTTCTTC. The encoded protein is CASSLPPNEQFF.